This T cell receptor (beta chain) was recovered during a study of blood T cells in healthy people across ages. Study conclusions and caveats: Researchers said unsorted PBMCs prevented a conclusive naive versus antigen-experienced comparison. Estimates of total diversity, which came from one million sequenced T cells, were considered to be underestimates.

Isolated PBMCs totaled at least 7 million in each sample. A word on this clonotype: Its antigen remains unidentified.

The V gene lost 6 bases and the J gene lost 5 bases, with 16 bases spanning the gap. The CDR3 consists of 14 residues. CDR1 is MNHNY, CDR2 SVGAGI, per germline (reference sequence). Alongside a J-beta primer mix, a sample-barcoded 5' primer served in a second PCR lasting about 7 to 12 cycles. Each CDR3 protein gets one entry after TCRdb re-called the 5' RACE reads with MiXCR. The sample holds 1,500,000 or so distinct CDR3 sequences, 55% to 75% seen once. The material sequenced was blood. The chain links TRBV6-6 to TRBJ1-1; D gene ambiguous. This TCR came from a young man in good health. CDR3 nucleotides: TGTGCCAGCAGGTCCCCGGAAACTGCTACTGAAGCTTTCTTT. Its translation: CASRSPETATEAFF.